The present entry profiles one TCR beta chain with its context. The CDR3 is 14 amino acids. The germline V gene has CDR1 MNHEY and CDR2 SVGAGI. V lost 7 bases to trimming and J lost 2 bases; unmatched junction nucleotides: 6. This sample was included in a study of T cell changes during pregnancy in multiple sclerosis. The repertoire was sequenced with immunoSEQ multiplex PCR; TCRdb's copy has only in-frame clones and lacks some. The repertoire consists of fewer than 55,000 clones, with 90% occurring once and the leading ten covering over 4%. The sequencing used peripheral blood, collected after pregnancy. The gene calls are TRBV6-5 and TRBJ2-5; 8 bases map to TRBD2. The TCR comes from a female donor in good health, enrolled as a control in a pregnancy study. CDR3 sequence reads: CASNPGGGQETQYF. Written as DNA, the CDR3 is TGTGCCAGCAACCCCGGGGGGGGTCAAGAGACCCAGTACTTC.